This TCR beta chain is from a study of shared clonotypes between healthy human individuals (dated by TCRdb to 2018 to 2020). For context, the study as a whole: A few men and a couple of women, aged 18 to 49 years, made up the cohort. For each donor, three plates each were used for CD4 naive and CD4 memory, two plates were used for CD8 naive, and one plate was used for CD8 memory. To estimate repertoire size and how much clonotypes are shared between individuals, the study performed deep sequencing of blood TCR repertoires from five healthy adults. To increase sequencing depth and limit assay-specific biases, TCR repertoire library preparation and sequencing were carried out by different laboratories using diverse techniques. Per donor, leukapheresis produced somewhere between about 0.94 and 9 billion PBMCs.

According to the germline V gene, CDR1 reads MGHRA and CDR2 reads YSYEKL. Trimming removed 3 bases from V and 4 bases from J, leaving 16 bases between the germline ends. Taken from cysteine to phenylalanine, the CDR3 has 15 residues. The only DNA kept is the CDR3, 45 bases in frame from the first base. In the case of this clone: It has no known antigen specificity. No clone much larger than this one lies a single base away; base qualities are absent.

Using the deep immunoSEQ assay, multiplex PCR amplified TCR CDR3 regions from genomic DNA. For each cell subset, the extracted genomic DNA was distributed evenly across all wells of several immunoSEQ 96-well plates, and each plate served as one replicate. Each replicate PCR for sorted subsets received about 220 ng genomic DNA, equal to about 30,000 T cell genomes. Purified libraries were measured with a Qubit 3.0 fluorometer, size-checked on a Bioanalyzer 2100, and measured again with the KAPA Library Quantification kit. Every immunoSEQ 96-well plate was sequenced on a dedicated single-read 150-cycle Illumina NextSeq 550 flow cell. The published analysis was carried out like this. Because the immunoSEQ output held only junctional sequences and lacked quality scores, the filtering could not match the filtering applied to full-length reads. Sequences were annotated with PyIR, a Python wrapper for IgBLAST v1.9, using IMGT germline references to assign V/J genes and CDR3. Reads with weak V/J assignments (E-value above 1e-6), missing CDR3, stop codons, out-of-frame junctions, or ambiguous translated residues were removed. V3J clonotypes were defined by identical inferred V gene, J gene, and CDR3 amino acid sequence. Percentage overlap between repertoires was computed as shared unique clonotypes divided by the size of the smaller repertoire. RTK rarefaction, the Chao1 estimator, and Recon v2.1 estimates of unobserved clonotypes were used to assess repertoire richness. Generation probabilities were computed with OLGA for all TCRbeta clonotypes obtained by the gDNA method from four donors. TCRdb holds this immuneACCESS table with in-frame rearrangements only. Some clones are missing; in checked studies, unresolved V genes explain under half, and the rest has no known cause. V, J and clone size are taken as reported in that table, and D and trimming were inferred from the DNA itself. The table for this sample lists about 870,000 clones; 80% to 95% of them were counted only once. The ten largest account for approximately 25% of the sample.

CD8 naive samples consisted of CD45RO-negative cells that were positively selected for CCR7, yielding a CD45RA+CCR7+ population without TemRA cells. Donors were healthy HIV-negative adults with no recently reported acute infections or vaccinations. All donors were Caucasian adults living in Nashville, Tennessee, USA. After blood collection by leukapheresis, PBMCs were isolated using Ficoll-Histopaque density gradient centrifugation and then cryopreserved in the vapor phase of liquid nitrogen. Purity and quantity of every magnetically sorted T cell population were checked by analytical flow cytometry. Each sorted fraction had its genomic DNA isolated and then quantified by UV absorbance on a Nanodrop 2000c. On the study overall, not on this receptor specifically: Sampling was restricted to blood, and TCR repertoires in tissues likely differ from the TCR repertoires found in blood. Because the study included only a small number of donors, the genetic and exposure-history diversity represented was limited. Compared with non-shared clonotypes, clonotypes shared by all four sorted-subset donors had higher generation probabilities. Even with the large sequencing depth, rarefaction of the sorted-subset datasets indicated that sequencing was incomplete. Across several donors, approximately 5% of naive CD4, around 3.5% of naive CD8, under 2.5% of memory CD4, and about 0.44% of memory CD8 clonotypes were shared. Pairwise subsampling indicated that sequencing depth was expected to affect the degree of clonotype sharing among donors. Estimated clonotype richness was generally larger for naive than for memory subsets.

This TCR was sampled from a man aged 25-45 years in good health. Sequenced sample: naive CD8+ T cells sorted from blood. The cell subset or site label corresponds to: CD45RA+CCR7+. The chain couples TRBV4-1 to TRBJ2-7, with a tentative D gene TRBD1 over 6 matching bases. CDR3 reads: CASSQTPGTSYEQYF. The DNA sequence is as follows: TGCGCCAGCAGCCAGACCCCTGGGACATCTTACGAGCAGTACTTC.